This T cell receptor beta chain derives from a study of T cell responses to AZD1222 COVID-19 vaccine. Whole-study context: Combined were second doses at about 4 or about 12 weeks. General study findings and limits: Clonal diversity was possibly underestimated, and the donors were mostly white British, with more females. Repertoires were obtained solely post-peak T cell response.

The CDR3 has 14 residues. CDR1 and CDR2 from the germline V gene are MNHEY and SMNVEV (reference sequence). Trimming removed 4 bases at V and 3 bases at J, with 10 bases between. Sequencing was performed with immunoSEQ multiplex PCR; in TCRdb, only in-frame clones are kept and a portion is missing. The top ten hold approximately 9.6% of the sample, which has 150,000 to 200,000 clones, roughly 93% seen once. Remarks on this clone: Its target is unknown.

This chain uses TRBV27 with TRBJ1-5; D is possibly TRBD1 (6 bases). The sequencing here drew on peripheral blood, taken on day 0 of AZD1222 vaccination. This TCR was recovered from an adult in good health. CDR3 DNA sequence: TGTGCCAGCAGTTCCGGGACACCCAATCAGCCCCAGCATTTT. This codes for CASSSGTPNQPQHF.